This record covers a single T cell receptor (beta chain). This specimen belongs to a study of shared clonotypes between healthy human individuals. CDR1 SGHRS and CDR2 YFSETQ come from the germline V gene. Between the trimmed V and J ends, which lost 4 bases and 3 bases, there was a span of 17 bases. The CDR3 consists of 15 residues. Produced via immunoSEQ multiplex PCR; TCRdb's table is partial and in-frame only. The data contain 500,000 to 550,000 clones, 90% to 97% of them singletons. This TCR derives from a woman aged 25 to 39 in good health. This sequence joins TRBV5-1 and TRBJ2-7; the D is unclear. Sequenced material: naive CD4+ T cells sorted from blood. Sample subset: CD45RA+ positively selected. The CDR3 here is CASSPARGRNYEQYF. For the CDR3, the DNA is TGCGCCAGCAGCCCGGCCCGTGGGCGAAACTACGAGCAGTACTTC.